This is a list of T cell receptor beta chains from one sample in a study of T cell changes during pregnancy in multiple sclerosis. TCRdb's table, derived via immunoSEQ multiplex PCR, lists solely in-frame clones and lacks some. The table includes around 40,000 clones, just under 95% detected once. The source was CD8+ T cells from peripheral blood mononuclear cells, collected in the third trimester of pregnancy. Every receptor here comes from a female donor with multiple sclerosis, enrolled in a pregnancy study. Both conserved end residues are part of each CDR3. D genes are given only for firm matches. Not all rows give a size; the values are once, few, many and, for expanded clones, a class.

d_gene	v_gene	abundance	j_gene	CDR3nt	CDR3aa
-	TRBV6-5	-	TRBJ1-1	TGTGCCAGCAGTTACTCGCAGGGGATGGCTTTCTTT	CASSYSQGMAFF
TRBD1	TRBV27	-	TRBJ1-4	TGTGCCAGCAGTTTCTCCGGGACAGGGGGGGAAAAACTGTTTTTT	CASSFSGTGGEKLFF
TRBD1	TRBV6-6	-	TRBJ1-2	TGTGCCAGCAGCGGGACAGGCTCCTACTATGGCTACACCTTC	CASSGTGSYYGYTF
-	TRBV6-5	-	TRBJ1-1	TGTGCCAGCAGTTACTCTCCGGGGTTGGCCACTGAAGCTTTCTTT	CASSYSPGLATEAFF
-	TRBV2	-	TRBJ1-4	TGTGCCAGCAGTGACCCGGGGACTAATGAAAAACTGTTTTTT	CASSDPGTNEKLFF
-	TRBV4-2	-	TRBJ2-7	TGTGCCAGCAGCCAATATGGCGGAAACTACGAGCAGTACTTC	CASSQYGGNYEQYF
-	TRBV9	-	TRBJ2-3	TGTGCCAGCAGCGTGACTGAGCGGACCACAGATACGCAGTATTTT	CASSVTERTTDTQYF
-	TRBV14	-	TRBJ2-2	TGTGCCAGCAGCCAAGTAAGCTCCGGGGAGCTGTTTTTT	CASSQVSSGELFF
-	TRBV7-6	once	TRBJ2-5	TGTGCCAGCAGCTTTGCCGGACAACAAGAGACCCAGTACTTC	CASSFAGQQETQYF
-	TRBV9	-	TRBJ1-1	TGTGCCAGCGGGGGGTCCACTGAAGCTTTCTTT	CASGGSTEAFF
TRBD1	TRBV27	-	TRBJ2-1	TGTGCCAGCAGTCCATCGACAGGGGCGCTTTACAATGAGCAGTTCTTC	CASSPSTGALYNEQFF
-	TRBV19	-	TRBJ1-1	TGTGCCAGTAGTATAGAGGGTTACCGTGAAGGGGGGGATACTGAAGCTTTCTTT	CASSIEGYREGGDTEAFF
-	TRBV2	-	TRBJ2-3	TGTGCCACGGACTTCGGGCAGGTAGATACGCAGTATTTT	CATDFGQVDTQYF
-	TRBV30	-	TRBJ1-1	TGTGCCTGGGGGCTCCTGAACACTGAAGCTTTCTTT	CAWGLLNTEAFF
TRBD2	TRBV4-1	-	TRBJ2-7	TGCGCCAGCAGCCACCGACTAGCGGGGCTCTACGAGCAGTACTTC	CASSHRLAGLYEQYF
TRBD1	TRBV5-8	-	TRBJ1-6	TGTGCCAGCAGCAAAGTCACAGGGGGGAATTCACCCCTCCACTTT	CASSKVTGGNSPLHF
-	TRBV7-6	-	TRBJ2-2	TGTGCCAGCAGCTTATCGTCGGGACTTCTGGGCACCGGGGAGCTGTTTTTT	CASSLSSGLLGTGELFF
-	TRBV6-1	-	TRBJ1-4	TGTGCCAGCAGTGGCCGTCAGGGCCCTAATGAAAAACTGTTTTTT	CASSGRQGPNEKLFF
-	TRBV5-6	-	TRBJ2-3	TGTGCCAGCAGCCAGGAACAGGGCCCAGATACGCAGTATTTT	CASSQEQGPDTQYF
-	TRBV9	-	TRBJ2-7	TGTGCCAGCAGCGGAGTACTCGAAGGGGGCGAGCAGTACTTC	CASSGVLEGGEQYF
TRBD1	TRBV9	-	TRBJ2-2	TGTGCCAGCAGCTTTGGGGGGACAGGGGTCGCCGGGGAGCTGTTTTTT	CASSFGGTGVAGELFF
TRBD2	TRBV19	medium-sized	TRBJ2-7	TGTGCCAGTAGTATTATAAGCGGGGGGATCTACGAGCAGTACTTC	CASSIISGGIYEQYF
-	TRBV6-1	-	TRBJ2-5	TGTGCCAGCAGTGAAGGGGCAGGGCAAGAGACCCAGTACTTC	CASSEGAGQETQYF
-	TRBV6-5	-	TRBJ2-7	TGTGCCAGCAGTTACTCGATAGGCCAGGCCACCTACGAGCAGTACTTC	CASSYSIGQATYEQYF
-	TRBV27	-	TRBJ1-2	TGTGCCAGCAGTTTTTCCCCGGGGGGCGGGAACGGCTACACCTTC	CASSFSPGGGNGYTF
-	TRBV29-1	-	TRBJ2-7	TGCAGCGGCACAGACAGTCCCTACGAGCAGTACTTC	CSGTDSPYEQYF
-	TRBV7-6	medium-sized	TRBJ2-7	TGTGCCAGCAGCTTAGACAGGGATTACTTC	CASSLDRDYF
-	TRBV4-1	-	TRBJ1-1	TGCGCCAGCAGCCAAGTAACAGGCTCTAACACTGAAGCTTTCTTT	CASSQVTGSNTEAFF
-	TRBV7-2	once	TRBJ1-1	TGTGCCAGCAGCTTAGGGGGAGGCCCAGGCACTGAAGCTTTCTTT	CASSLGGGPGTEAFF
-	TRBV10-2	-	TRBJ2-1	TGCGCCAGCAGTATCCCCGCCAACCGGGATGAGCAGTTCTTC	CASSIPANRDEQFF
TRBD1	TRBV29-1	-	TRBJ1-2	TGCAGCGTTAAGGGACAGGGCGGCTACACCTTC	CSVKGQGGYTF
-	TRBV5-4	-	TRBJ1-1	TGTGCCAGCAGCTTGGCAGGAATTGGCACTGAAGCTTTCTTT	CASSLAGIGTEAFF
-	TRBV28	-	TRBJ2-2	-	CASSSSGQGITGELFF